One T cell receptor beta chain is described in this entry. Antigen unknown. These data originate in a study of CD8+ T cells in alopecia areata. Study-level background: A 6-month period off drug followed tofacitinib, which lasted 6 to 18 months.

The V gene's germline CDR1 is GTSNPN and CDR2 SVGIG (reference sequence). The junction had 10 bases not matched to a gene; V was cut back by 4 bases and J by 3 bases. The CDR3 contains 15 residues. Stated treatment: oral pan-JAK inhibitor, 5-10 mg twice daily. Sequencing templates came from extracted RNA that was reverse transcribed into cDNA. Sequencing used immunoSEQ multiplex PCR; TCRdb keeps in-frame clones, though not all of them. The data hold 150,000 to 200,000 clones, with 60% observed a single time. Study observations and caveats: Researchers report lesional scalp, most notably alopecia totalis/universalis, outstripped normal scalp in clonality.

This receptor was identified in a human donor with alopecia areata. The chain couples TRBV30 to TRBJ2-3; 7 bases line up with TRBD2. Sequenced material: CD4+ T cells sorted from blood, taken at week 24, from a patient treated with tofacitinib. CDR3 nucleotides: TGTGCCTGGACCTGGCGGCAGCGGGGAACAGATACGCAGTATTTT. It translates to CAWTWRQRGTDTQYF.